One sample yielded the 2 T cell receptor beta chains listed below, sequenced in a study of blood T cell repertoires in COVID-19 (dated by TCRdb to about 2020). The protocol used for the library was the immunoSEQ multiplex PCR assay. TCRdb re-hosts the immuneACCESS table, in-frame sequences only. Its copies lack some clones; in the studies checked, an unresolved V gene accounts for under half of them, and the cause for the rest is not known. In this sample the table shows 150,000 to 200,000 clones, roughly 86% of which occur a single time. The ten biggest clones cover around 6.6% of the sample. The sequencing input was peripheral blood. All receptors come from a man aged 50 to 59 with active or convalescent COVID-19.

The chain has TRBV6-1 and TRBJ2-1, with TRBD1 matching 7 bases. Germline CDR1 MNHNS, CDR2 SASEGT. CDR3 length equals 16 residues. The V and J ends lost 2 bases and 9 bases, in that order; junction bases with no gene match: 13. The CDR3: CASSERTGRSRGEQFF. The CDR3 DNA is TGTGCCAGCAGTGAAAGGACAGGAAGGAGTAGGGGTGAGCAGTTCTTC.

This rearrangement joins TRBV5-1 to TRBJ2-5, with TRBD2 matching over 11 bases. This CDR3 region has 14 residues. CDR1 and CDR2 (germline): SGHRS, YFSETQ. The ends lost 5 bases at V and 4 bases at J; junction bases unmatched: 4. CDR3: CASRLAGARETQYF. DNA for the CDR3: TGCGCCAGCAGACTAGCGGGAGCACGAGAGACCCAGTACTTC.